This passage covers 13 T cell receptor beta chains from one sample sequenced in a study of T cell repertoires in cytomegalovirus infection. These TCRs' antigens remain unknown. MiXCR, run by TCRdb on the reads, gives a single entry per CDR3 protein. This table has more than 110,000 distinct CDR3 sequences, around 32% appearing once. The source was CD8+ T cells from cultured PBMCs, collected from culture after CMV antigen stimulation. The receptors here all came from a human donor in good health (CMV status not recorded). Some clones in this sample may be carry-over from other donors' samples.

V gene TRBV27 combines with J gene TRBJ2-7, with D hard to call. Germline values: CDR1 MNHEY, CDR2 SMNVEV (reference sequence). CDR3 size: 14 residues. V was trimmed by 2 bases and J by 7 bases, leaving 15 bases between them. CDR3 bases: TGTGCCAGCAGTTTAAAGGCCCCCGAGAGGGAGCAGTACTTC. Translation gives CASSLKAPEREQYF.

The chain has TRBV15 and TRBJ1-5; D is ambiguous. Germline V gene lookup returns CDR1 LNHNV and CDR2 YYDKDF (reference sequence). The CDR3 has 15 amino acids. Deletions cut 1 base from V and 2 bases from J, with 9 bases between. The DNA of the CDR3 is TGTGCCACCAGCAGAGCAAGGAGGGGCAATCAGCCCCAGCATTTT. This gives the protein CATSRARRGNQPQHF.

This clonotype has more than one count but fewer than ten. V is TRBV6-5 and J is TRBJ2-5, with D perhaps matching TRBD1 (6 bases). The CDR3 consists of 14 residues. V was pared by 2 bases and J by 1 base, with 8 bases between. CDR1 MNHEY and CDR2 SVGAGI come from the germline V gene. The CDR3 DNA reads TGTGCCAGCAGTTACGCAGGGGCCCAAGAGACCCAGTACTTC. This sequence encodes CASSYAGAQETQYF.

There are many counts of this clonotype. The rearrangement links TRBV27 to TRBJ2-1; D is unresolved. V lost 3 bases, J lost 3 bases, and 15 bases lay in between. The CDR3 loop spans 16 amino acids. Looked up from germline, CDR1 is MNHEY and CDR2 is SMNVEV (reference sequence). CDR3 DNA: TGTGCCAGCAGTTTGCAGCTCGGTCTAGGCTACAATGAGCAGTTCTTC. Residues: CASSLQLGLGYNEQFF.

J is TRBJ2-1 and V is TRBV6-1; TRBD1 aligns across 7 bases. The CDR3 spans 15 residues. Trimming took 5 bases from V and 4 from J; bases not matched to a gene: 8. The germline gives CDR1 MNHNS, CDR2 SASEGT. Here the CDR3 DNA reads TGTGCCAGCAGTTACACCGGGACAGAGTACAATGAGCAGTTCTTC. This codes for CASSYTGTEYNEQFF.

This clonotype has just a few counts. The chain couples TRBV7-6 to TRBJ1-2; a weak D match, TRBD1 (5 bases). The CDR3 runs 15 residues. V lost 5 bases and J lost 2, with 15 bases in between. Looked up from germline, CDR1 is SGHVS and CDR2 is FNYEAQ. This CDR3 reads CASSPTGTENYGYTF. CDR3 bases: TGTGCCAGCAGCCCCACCGGGACCGAGAACTATGGCTACACCTTC.

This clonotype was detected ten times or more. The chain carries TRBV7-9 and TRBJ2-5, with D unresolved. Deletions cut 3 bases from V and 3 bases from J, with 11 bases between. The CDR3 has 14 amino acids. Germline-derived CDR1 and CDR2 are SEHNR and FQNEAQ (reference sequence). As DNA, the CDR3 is TGTGCCAGCAGCTTTATGGACCTGGAAGAGACCCAGTACTTC. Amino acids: CASSFMDLEETQYF.

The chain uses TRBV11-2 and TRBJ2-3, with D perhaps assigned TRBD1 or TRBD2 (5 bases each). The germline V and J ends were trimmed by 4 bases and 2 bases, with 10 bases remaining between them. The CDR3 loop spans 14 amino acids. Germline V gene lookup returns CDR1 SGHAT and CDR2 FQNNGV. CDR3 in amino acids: CASSWGPYTDTQYF. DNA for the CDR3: TGTGCCAGCAGCTGGGGACCTTACACAGATACGCAGTATTTT.

The CDR3 loop reads CASSLAGTVFYEQYF. The CDR3 nucleotides read TGTGCCAGCAGCTTAGCAGGGACAGTCTTCTACGAGCAGTACTTC. The chain recombines TRBV7-2 with TRBJ2-7, with 7 bases lining up with TRBD1. The ends lost 0 bases at V and 3 bases at J; junction bases unmatched: 5. CDR1 SGHTA and CDR2 FQGNSA come from the germline V gene. This CDR3 region has 15 residues. The full variable domain, rest sourced from reference TRBV7-2 and TRBJ2-7, is GAGVSQSPSNKVTEKGKDVELRCDPISGHTALYWYRQSLGQGLEFLIYFQGNSAPDKSGLPSDRFSAERTGGSVSTLTIQRTQQEDSAVYLCASSLAGTVFYEQYFGPGTRLTVT.

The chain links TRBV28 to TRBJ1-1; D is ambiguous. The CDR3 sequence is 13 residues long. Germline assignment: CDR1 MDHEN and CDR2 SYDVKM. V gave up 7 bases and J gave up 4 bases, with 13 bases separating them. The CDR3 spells CASTLDWGTEAFF. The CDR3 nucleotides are TGTGCCAGCACCTTGGACTGGGGCACTGAAGCTTTCTTT.

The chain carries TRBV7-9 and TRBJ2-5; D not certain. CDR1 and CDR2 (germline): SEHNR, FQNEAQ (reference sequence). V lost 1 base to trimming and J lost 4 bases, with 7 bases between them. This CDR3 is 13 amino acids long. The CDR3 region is CASSLGGIETQYF. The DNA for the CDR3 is TGTGCCAGCAGCTTAGGGGGAATAGAGACCCAGTACTTC.

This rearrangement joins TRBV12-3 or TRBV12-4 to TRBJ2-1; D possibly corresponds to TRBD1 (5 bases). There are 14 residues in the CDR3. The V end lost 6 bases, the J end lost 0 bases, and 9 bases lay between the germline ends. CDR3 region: CASSPDSSYNEQFF. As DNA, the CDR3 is TGTGCCAGCAGCCCTGACAGCTCCTACAATGAGCAGTTCTTC.

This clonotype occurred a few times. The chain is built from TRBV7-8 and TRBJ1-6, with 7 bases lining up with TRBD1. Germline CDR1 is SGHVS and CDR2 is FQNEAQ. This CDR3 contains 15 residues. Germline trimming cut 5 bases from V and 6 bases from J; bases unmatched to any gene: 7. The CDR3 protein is CASSPRDSSNSPLHF. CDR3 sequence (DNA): TGTGCCAGCAGCCCCCGGGACAGTTCTAATTCACCCCTCCACTTT.